The rows below give T cell receptor beta chains drawn from one sample of a study of T-cell reconstitution after alpha-beta-depleted transplantation in children. Each CDR3 protein gets one entry after TCRdb re-called the PCR reads with MiXCR. The sample holds 250,000 to 300,000 distinct CDR3 sequences; 9.9% are singletons and the top ten take around a tenth. The input for sequencing was PBMCs from the stem cell graft donor, taken from the stem cell graft. The receptor source for this set is a human donor who donated a stem cell graft to a child with SCID. Both conserved end residues are part of each CDR3. A D gene is named only where the DNA matches it firmly. Clone sizes are given selectively: once, few, many, or a class where the clone is expanded.

clone size	D gene	J gene	V gene	CDR3 protein	CDR3 DNA
many	TRBD1	TRBJ2-7	TRBV20-1	CSANRQGRSYEQYF	TGCAGTGCAAACCGACAGGGACGCTCCTACGAGCAGTACTTC
NA	NA	TRBJ2-7	TRBV20-1	CSARAGQTYEQYF	TGCAGTGCTAGAGCGGGACAAACCTACGAGCAGTACTTC
NA	TRBD2	TRBJ2-1	TRBV6-2/TRBV6-3	CASSYATSGDEQFF	TGTGCCAGCAGTTACGCGACTAGCGGGGATGAGCAGTTCTTC
NA	NA	TRBJ2-5	TRBV5-1	CASSLVGSLTETQYF	TGCGCCAGCAGCTTGGTTGGCTCCCTGACAGAGACCCAGTACTTC
few	TRBD1	TRBJ2-5	TRBV4-1	CASSLGGQEYPIDQETQYF	TGCGCCAGCAGCCTTGGTGGACAGGAGTACCCGATCGACCAAGAGACCCAGTACTTC
few	TRBD2	TRBJ2-1	TRBV12-3/TRBV12-4	CASSRRLAGPGGEQFF	TGTGCCAGCAGTCGGAGACTAGCGGGGCCGGGGGGTGAGCAGTTCTTC
few	TRBD1	TRBJ1-2	TRBV6-1	CASFERPDRVQIHYGYTF	TGTGCCAGCTTTGAAAGACCGGACAGGGTTCAGATTCACTATGGCTACACCTTC
few	TRBD1	TRBJ2-5	TRBV3-1	CASSRPTGGETQYF	TGTGCCAGCAGCCGCCCGACAGGGGGAGAGACCCAGTACTTC
few	TRBD2	TRBJ2-3	TRBV6-5	CASSYSLAGASTDTQYF	TGTGCCAGCAGTTACTCGTTAGCGGGGGCGAGCACAGATACGCAGTATTTT
few	TRBD1	TRBJ2-3	TRBV27	CASSPGQGEGTDTQYF	TGTGCCAGCAGTCCCGGACAGGGGGAAGGCACAGATACGCAGTATTTT
NA	NA	TRBJ2-1	TRBV19	CASSMSLAQSSYNEQFF	TGTGCCAGTAGTATGAGCCTGGCCCAAAGCTCCTACAATGAGCAGTTCTTC
few	NA	TRBJ2-1	TRBV6-4	CASRETVSSYNEQFF	TGTGCCAGCAGAGAAACGGTTAGCTCCTACAATGAGCAGTTCTTC
few	TRBD1	TRBJ1-6	TRBV2	CASSGQGLWSPLHF	TGTGCCAGCAGCGGACAGGGGCTGTGGTCACCCCTCCACTTT
NA	TRBD1	TRBJ2-1	TRBV5-1	CASSLGQGLSNEQFF	TGCGCCAGCAGCTTGGGACAGGGGCTTAGCAATGAGCAGTTCTTC
many	TRBD1	TRBJ1-1	TRBV24-1	CATRTGLEAFF	TGTGCCACCCGGACAGGGCTTGAAGCTTTCTTT
NA	NA	TRBJ2-2	TRBV2	CASNREGIESSEELFF	TGTGCCAGCAATAGAGAGGGGATTGAAAGTTCCGAGGAGCTGTTTTTT
NA	TRBD2	TRBJ2-2	TRBV19	CASRDGGATGELFF	TGTGCCAGTAGAGACGGGGGGGCGACCGGGGAGCTGTTTTTT
many	NA	TRBJ2-2	TRBV7-3	CASSSQGTGELFF	TGTGCCAGCAGCTCCCAAGGCACCGGGGAGCTGTTTTTT
few	TRBD1	TRBJ2-1	TRBV18	CASSPAGTAKYNEQFF	TGTGCCAGCTCACCGGCTGGGACAGCCAAGTACAATGAGCAGTTCTTC
NA	NA	TRBJ2-5	TRBV27	CASSREEGRIETQYF	TGTGCCAGCTCCCGTGAGGAGGGCCGGATAGAGACCCAGTACTTC
many	TRBD1	TRBJ2-7	TRBV7-9	CASSGQGKTYEQYF	TGTGCCAGCAGCGGACAGGGGAAAACCTACGAGCAGTACTTC
NA	TRBD1	TRBJ2-2	TRBV12-3/TRBV12-4	CASSSPGQGADTGELFF	TGTGCCAGCAGTTCACCGGGACAGGGGGCCGACACCGGGGAGCTGTTTTTT
NA	NA	TRBJ1-4	TRBV6-5	CASRAYNEKLFF	TGTGCCAGCAGAGCATACAATGAAAAACTGTTTTTT
NA	NA	TRBJ1-5	TRBV6-5	CASSYGEGQPQHF	TGTGCCAGCAGTTACGGCGAGGGACAGCCCCAGCATTTT
few	NA	TRBJ2-3	TRBV7-6	CASSLGVPASTDTQYF	TGTGCCAGCAGCTTAGGGGTGCCCGCTAGCACAGATACGCAGTATTTT
few	TRBD1	TRBJ1-2	TRBV6-5	CASSARDRGPIF	TGTGCCAGCAGTGCCCGGGACAGGGGGCCCATCTTC
few	TRBD1	TRBJ2-7	TRBV5-1	CASSKDGTGSYEQYF	TGCGCCAGCAGCAAGGACGGGACAGGGAGTTACGAGCAGTACTTC
few	TRBD2	TRBJ2-7	TRBV19	CASSLGLAVTYEQYF	TGTGCCAGTAGTCTCGGACTAGCGGTTACGTACGAGCAGTACTTC
NA	NA	TRBJ1-4	TRBV2	CASSVAFEGLEEKLFF	TGTGCCAGCAGCGTGGCGTTTGAGGGGTTGGAGGAAAAACTGTTTTTT
many	NA	TRBJ2-6	TRBV12-3/TRBV12-4	CASSSRGAGANVLTF	TGTGCCAGCAGCTCCCGGGGCGCTGGGGCCAACGTCCTGACTTTC
few	TRBD2	TRBJ2-5	TRBV2	CASSGGGEETQYF	TGTGCCAGCTCGGGGGGAGGGGAAGAGACCCAGTACTTC
many	NA	TRBJ2-7	TRBV7-8	CASSLGWPSSYEQYF	TGTGCCAGCAGCTTAGGTTGGCCGAGCTCCTACGAGCAGTACTTC
few	NA	TRBJ2-2	TRBV6-1	CASSPGANGELFF	TGTGCCAGCAGCCCGGGGGCAAACGGGGAGCTGTTTTTT
many	NA	TRBJ2-1	TRBV12-3/TRBV12-4	CASSLRHGYNEQFF	TGTGCCAGCAGTTTGAGACATGGATACAATGAGCAGTTCTTC
few	NA	TRBJ2-1	TRBV7-9	CASSGWTAPNEQFF	TGTGCCAGCAGCGGATGGACAGCTCCCAATGAGCAGTTCTTC
many	TRBD2	TRBJ2-7	TRBV12-3/TRBV12-4	CASSLSTGTSGHEQYF	TGTGCCAGCAGTTTGTCAACCGGGACTAGCGGCCACGAGCAGTACTTC
NA	NA	TRBJ1-2	TRBV5-4	CASSLGPSARESIGYGYTF	TGTGCCAGCAGCTTGGGCCCTTCGGCCAGGGAGTCAATCGGGTATGGCTACACCTTC
few	NA	TRBJ2-1	TRBV3-1	CASSPLRGGYNEQFF	TGTGCCAGCAGCCCACTTAGGGGGGGGTACAATGAGCAGTTCTTC
many	NA	TRBJ2-2	TRBV12-3/TRBV12-4	CASSFVLGGTNTGELFF	TGTGCCAGCAGTTTCGTTCTCGGCGGGACGAACACCGGGGAGCTGTTTTTT
few	NA	TRBJ2-3	TRBV5-1	CASTGTNTDTQYF	TGCGCCAGCACCGGGACAAATACAGATACGCAGTATTTT
many	NA	TRBJ1-2	TRBV20-1	CSARDDGQGSGYTF	TGCAGTGCTAGAGATGATGGGCAGGGGAGCGGCTACACCTTC
many	TRBD1	TRBJ1-1	TRBV27	CASSLGNRGMNTEAFF	TGTGCCAGCAGTTTAGGAAACAGGGGGATGAACACTGAAGCTTTCTTT
few	NA	TRBJ1-5	TRBV6-5	CASRFMEVSNQPQHF	TGTGCCAGCAGGTTCATGGAGGTTAGCAATCAGCCCCAGCATTTT
few	NA	TRBJ2-2	TRBV5-1	CASSRQAAYTGELFF	TGCGCCAGCAGCCGCCAAGCGGCCTACACCGGGGAGCTGTTTTTT
few	NA	TRBJ2-5	TRBV7-6	CASSRAPGLVETQYF	TGTGCCAGCAGCCGAGCCCCAGGACTTGTGGAGACCCAGTACTTC
many	TRBD2	TRBJ2-1	TRBV9	CASSVTGGPIVSYNEQFF	TGTGCCAGCAGCGTAACGGGGGGGCCGATAGTCTCCTACAATGAGCAGTTCTTC
few	TRBD2	TRBJ2-5	TRBV20-1	CSASRGLPNETQYF	TGCAGTGCTAGTAGGGGACTACCGAACGAGACCCAGTACTTC
few	TRBD2	TRBJ2-4	TRBV20-1	CSAKTGGEAKNIQYF	TGCAGTGCTAAAACTGGGGGGGAGGCCAAAAACATTCAGTACTTC
few	TRBD1	TRBJ1-2	TRBV28	CASSAKPGTGGYGYTF	TGTGCCAGCAGTGCGAAACCCGGGACAGGGGGCTATGGCTACACCTTC
many	NA	TRBJ2-7	TRBV28	CASSFGGEGTYEQYF	TGTGCCAGCAGTTTTGGTGGTGAAGGAACCTACGAGCAGTACTTC
many	NA	TRBJ2-7	TRBV6-1	CASSPAGGNEQYF	TGTGCCAGCAGTCCCGCCGGAGGGAACGAGCAGTACTTC
many	TRBD1	TRBJ2-7	TRBV2	CASSFRTGGSYEQYF	TGTGCCAGCAGTTTTCGGACAGGGGGCTCCTACGAGCAGTACTTC
few	TRBD2	TRBJ2-7	TRBV20-1	CSAVTSGASYEQYF	TGCAGTGCGGTGACTAGCGGGGCCTCCTACGAGCAGTACTTC
NA	TRBD2	TRBJ2-7	TRBV12-3/TRBV12-4	CASSLGGDPIYEQYF	TGTGCCAGCAGTTTGGGAGGGGACCCTATCTACGAGCAGTACTTC
few	TRBD1	TRBJ1-3	TRBV10-3	CAIRATGSGGNTIYF	TGTGCCATCAGAGCGACAGGGAGTGGTGGAAACACCATATATTTT
NA	TRBD2	TRBJ2-3	TRBV20-1	CSASPGGPVDTQYF	TGCAGTGCTTCCCCGGGGGGGCCGGTAGATACGCAGTATTTT
few	TRBD1	TRBJ1-5	TRBV12-3/TRBV12-4	CASSYRDRQRYQPQHF	TGTGCCAGCAGTTACCGGGACAGGCAAAGATATCAGCCCCAGCATTTT
NA	NA	TRBJ1-6	TRBV20-1	CSARSQESYNSPLHF	TGCAGTGCTAGAAGCCAGGAGTCCTATAATTCACCCCTCCACTTT
NA	NA	TRBJ2-7	TRBV20-1	CCASPGDRSWSYEQYF	TGCTGCGCTAGCCCCGGGGATCGGTCTTGGTCCTACGAGCAGTACTTC